The T cell receptor (beta chain) under discussion was sequenced for a study of early T cells in non-severe SARS-CoV-2 infection. Across the study: The authors sequenced bulk RNA from unsorted whole blood, leaving chains unpaired. General study findings and limits: VDJdb matching skewed toward anti-spike CD8 responses, missing private and CD4 specificities.

Each CDR3 protein gets one entry after TCRdb re-called the 5' RACE reads with MiXCR. This sample has around 47,000 distinct CDR3 sequences, with around a tenth found just once. The CDR3 is 15 residues long. Germline V gene lookup returns CDR1 SGHNT and CDR2 YENEEA. V dropped 5 bases and J dropped 12; count of bases not matched to a gene: 12. This clonotype was seen repeatedly, ten times or more. The antigen is undetermined. This TCR came from an adult who was a healthcare worker with PCR-confirmed SARS-CoV-2 infection or an uninfected control (not recorded which). Sequencing used whole blood. This chain uses TRBV11-3 with TRBJ2-1; TRBD2 matches 11 bases. The CDR3 reads CASSTGTSGLRGQFF. The CDR3 nucleotides read TGTGCCAGCAGCACGGGGACTAGCGGACTACGGGGGCAGTTCTTC.